Below are 24 T cell receptor beta chains sequenced from a single sample in a study of T cell responses to AZD1222 COVID-19 vaccine. Assay: immunoSEQ multiplex PCR; the TCRdb copy retains only in-frame clones and omits some. The table records more than 80,000 clones, 90% of them present only once. The material sequenced was peripheral blood, taken on day 0 of AZD1222 vaccination. These receptor sequences come from an adult in good health.

This chain connects TRBV27 to TRBJ1-3, with D possibly matching TRBD1 (5 bases). V gave up 7 bases and J gave up 0 bases, with 16 bases separating them. Germline lookup yields CDR1 MNHEY and CDR2 SMNVEV (reference sequence). The CDR3 runs 16 residues. The CDR3 sequence: CASKGVRSGSGNTIYF. CDR3 nucleotide sequence: TGTGCCAGCAAAGGGGTTCGATCGGGCTCTGGAAACACCATATATTTT.

This chain connects TRBV6-5 to TRBJ1-2; 9 bases align to TRBD1. This CDR3 is built from 14 residues. CDR1 and CDR2 (germline): MNHEY, SVGAGI. V shed 10 bases, J shed 4 bases, and the junction held 10 bases outside the gene matches. CDR3 DNA: TGTGCCACAACCTCGGGACAGGGCCCCTATGGCTACACCTTC. Translated: CATTSGQGPYGYTF.

The rearrangement links TRBV6-5 to TRBJ1-1; D not resolved. The CDR3 is 14 residues long. CDR1 is MNHEY, CDR2 SVGAGI, per germline. V dropped 3 bases and J dropped 2 bases, with 10 bases sitting between them. Here the CDR3 DNA reads TGTGCCAGCAGTTATTCCTACAGAAACACTGAAGCTTTCTTT. Amino acids: CASSYSYRNTEAFF.

This chain links TRBV9 with TRBJ2-1, with a tentative D call TRBD2 (5 bases). CDR3 length equals 12 residues. V was clipped by 4 bases and J by 9 bases, with 11 bases between them. Looked up from germline, CDR1 is SGDLS and CDR2 is YYNGEE. Written as DNA, the CDR3 is TGTGCCAGCAGCCCGTACCGGGGTGAGCAGTTCTTC. Its translation is CASSPYRGEQFF.

The chain joins TRBV3-1 (or the pseudogene TRBV3-2) to TRBJ1-2, with a weak D call TRBD1 (5 bases). Germline V gene sequence: CDR1 LGHDT, CDR2 YNNKEL (reference sequence). V lost 1 base and J lost 4, with 10 bases in between. The CDR3 is 14 residues long. The DNA of the CDR3 is TGTGCCAGCAGCCAAGTCCGGGGACCCTATGGCTACACCTTC. Residues: CASSQVRGPYGYTF.

The chain couples TRBV5-1 to TRBJ1-2; 10 bases line up with TRBD1. The trim removed 0 bases at V and 9 bases at J, leaving 5 bases unmatched. The CDR3 spans 14 residues. CDR1 is SGHRS and CDR2 is YFSETQ in the germline V gene. The CDR3 loop is CASSLEWTGGRYTF. Here the CDR3 DNA reads TGCGCCAGCAGCTTGGAATGGACAGGGGGTCGCTACACCTTC.

The chain combines TRBV11-2 with TRBJ2-5; no clear D gene. Germline lookup yields CDR1 SGHAT and CDR2 FQNNGV. The V and J ends lost 1 base and 5 bases respectively, with 5 bases between them. The CDR3 loop spans 12 amino acids. The CDR3 loop reads CASSLVGETQYF. CDR3 DNA sequence: TGTGCCAGCAGCTTAGTAGGCGAGACCCAGTACTTC.

The genes are TRBV6-5 and TRBJ2-3; D remains unclear. The CDR3 covers 14 residues. V was cut by 7 bases and J by 4 bases, with 15 bases left in between. Germline V CDR1 and CDR2: MNHEY, SVGAGI. The CDR3 sequence: CASTKNSSPDTQYF. Here the CDR3 DNA reads TGTGCCAGCACCAAAAATTCCTCTCCAGATACGCAGTATTTT.

CDR3 coding DNA: TGCGCCAGCAGCTTGAGGGCGGGAGGTGGAGATACGCAGTATTTT. Its translation is CASSLRAGGGDTQYF. This rearrangement joins TRBV5-1 to TRBJ2-3, with 8 bases aligning to TRBD2. There are 15 residues in the CDR3. The V and J ends lost 1 base and 5 bases, in that order; junction bases with no gene match: 6. Germline lookup yields CDR1 SGHRS and CDR2 YFSETQ.

This clone was detected once. This chain connects TRBV3-1 (or the pseudogene TRBV3-2) to TRBJ2-7, with D unclear. Trimming removed 3 bases at V and 3 bases at J, with 15 bases between. The CDR3 has 15 residues. Germline V gene lookup returns CDR1 LGHDT and CDR2 YNNKEL (reference sequence). CDR3 region: CASSQVVFAGYEQYF. The DNA of the CDR3 is TGTGCCAGCAGCCAGGTTGTCTTCGCAGGCTACGAGCAGTACTTC.

The rearrangement joins TRBV2 to TRBJ2-3; 8 bases line up with TRBD2. CDR1 SNHLY and CDR2 FYNNEI come from the germline V gene. There are 15 residues in the CDR3. V shed 7 bases and J 2 bases; nucleotides not matched to a gene: 8. This chain's CDR3 is CASTRGRTPTDTQYF. CDR3 nucleotides: TGTGCCAGCACTCGCGGGAGGACCCCCACAGATACGCAGTATTTT. The variable domain in full, completed from reference TRBV2 and TRBJ2-3, reads EPEVTQTPSHQVTQMGQEVILRCVPISNHLYFYWYRQILGQKVEFLVSFYNNEISEKSEIFDDQFSVERPDGSNFTLKIRSTKLEDSAMYFCASTRGRTPTDTQYFGPGTRLTVL.

CDR3 sequence: CASSTGPGQGIGELFF. DNA of the CDR3: TGTGCCAGTAGTACAGGCCCGGGACAGGGTATCGGGGAGCTGTTTTTT. The V gene is TRBV19, the J gene TRBJ2-2; 9 bases align to TRBD1. The CDR3 has 16 residues. CDR1 is LNHDA and CDR2 is SQIVND in the germline V gene (reference sequence). V lost 4 bases, J lost 7 bases, and 10 bases stayed unmatched. The full variable domain, rest sourced from reference TRBV19 and TRBJ2-2, is DGGITQSPKYLFRKEGQNVTLSCEQNLNHDAMYWYRQDPGQGLRLIYYSQIVNDFQKGDIAEGYSVSREKKESFPLTVTSAQKNPTAFYLCASSTGPGQGIGELFFGEGSRLTVL.

The chain links TRBV19 to TRBJ2-3; 7 bases are shared with TRBD2. There are 15 residues in the CDR3. CDR1 is LNHDA and CDR2 is SQIVND in the germline V gene (reference sequence). V lost 3 bases and J lost 4; bases outside the gene matches: 7. CDR3: CASSIVGGPSDTQYF. The CDR3 nucleotides read TGTGCCAGTAGTATTGTGGGAGGGCCTTCAGATACGCAGTATTTT.

The CDR3 region is CASTGQGPYEQYF. In DNA, the CDR3 is TGTGCCAGCACCGGACAGGGTCCCTACGAGCAGTACTTC. This chain links TRBV2 with TRBJ2-7; 8 bases fit TRBD1. V trimming: 7 bases; J trimming: 2 bases; junction bases outside the gene matches: 4. This CDR3 has 13 residues. Per germline, CDR1 SNHLY and CDR2 FYNNEI.

The genes are TRBV11-1 and TRBJ1-1, with D unclear. Trimming left V 0 bases short and J 1 base short, with 9 bases between. The CDR3 totals 15 residues. Germline assignment: CDR1 SGHAT and CDR2 FQDESV (reference sequence). CDR3 nucleotides: TGTGCCAGCAGCTTAGCGTACCGCGCGAACACTGAAGCTTTCTTT. Amino acid sequence: CASSLAYRANTEAFF.

The rearrangement links TRBV30 to TRBJ1-5; a possible D gene is TRBD1 (5 bases). Germline loops: CDR1 GTSNPN, CDR2 SVGIG (reference sequence). The ends were cut back, 1 base at V and 7 bases at J, with 14 bases in the middle. CDR3 size: 14 residues. CDR3 sequence: CAWSARGSGQPQHF. Here the CDR3 DNA reads TGTGCCTGGAGTGCGCGGGGCTCGGGCCAGCCCCAGCATTTT.

CDR3 region: CASSPRGGRSSYEQYF. The CDR3 DNA sequence: TGTGCCAGCAGCCCCAGGGGTGGGAGAAGCTCCTACGAGCAGTACTTC. The chain combines TRBV7-2 with TRBJ2-7, with D maybe TRBD1 (6 bases). Looked up from germline, CDR1 is SGHTA and CDR2 is FQGNSA. V dropped 5 bases and J dropped 0 bases, with 17 bases sitting between them. This CDR3 has 16 residues. Filled out from reference TRBV7-2 and TRBJ2-7, the complete variable domain reads GAGVSQSPSNKVTEKGKDVELRCDPISGHTALYWYRQSLGQGLEFLIYFQGNSAPDKSGLPSDRFSAERTGGSVSTLTIQRTQQEDSAVYLCASSPRGGRSSYEQYFGPGTRLTVT.

The chain recombines TRBV21-1 with TRBJ1-6. TRBV21-1 has pseudogene status. The CDR3 covers 18 residues. CDR3 residues: CASSKASGDGPWDSPLHF. The DNA of the CDR3 is TGTGCCAGCAGCAAAGCTTCGGGGGATGGGCCTTGGGATTCACCCCTCCACTTT.

This chain links TRBV6-1 with TRBJ1-2; tentative D call: TRBD1 (5 bases). The germline V gene has CDR1 MNHNS and CDR2 SASEGT. The CDR3 totals 15 residues. V was clipped by 8 bases and J by 4 bases, with 20 bases between them. The CDR3 coding sequence is TGTGCCAGCCGTCCCGAGGGGCCTCGAGGCTATGGCTACACCTTC. Amino acid sequence: CASRPEGPRGYGYTF.

This clone has just a few counts. The chain uses TRBV4-2 and TRBJ2-3; TRBD2 aligns across 10 bases. Germline V gene data show CDR1 as LGHNA and CDR2 as YNFKEQ. Trimming at V came to 4 bases and at J to 3 bases, leaving 10 bases not matched to a gene. The CDR3 is 17 residues long. CDR3 loop: CASSPTGTSDLTDTQYF. The CDR3 nucleotides read TGTGCCAGCAGCCCCACCGGGACTAGCGACCTAACAGATACGCAGTATTTT.

V and J are TRBV2 and TRBJ1-6; possibly TRBD1 for D (5 bases). CDR1 is SNHLY and CDR2 is FYNNEI in the germline V gene. The CDR3 sequence is 15 residues long. With 5 bases removed from V and 10 bases from J, the gap between germline ends came to 18 bases. Here the CDR3 reads CASSSRDVRGSPLHF. The CDR3 region has the DNA TGTGCCAGCAGTTCCCGGGACGTCCGAGGGTCACCCCTCCACTTT. Drawing the rest from reference TRBV2 and TRBJ1-6, the complete variable domain is EPEVTQTPSHQVTQMGQEVILRCVPISNHLYFYWYRQILGQKVEFLVSFYNNEISEKSEIFDDQFSVERPDGSNFTLKIRSTKLEDSAMYFCASSSRDVRGSPLHFGNGTRLTVT.

This chain links TRBV5-6 with TRBJ2-1; 7 bases are a match to TRBD2. J was trimmed by 3 bases and V by 3 bases; bases with no gene match: 9. Germline V CDR1 and CDR2: SGHDT, YYEEEE. The CDR3 loop spans 16 amino acids. This chain's CDR3 is CASSSTAGDYYNEQFF. CDR3 in DNA: TGTGCCAGCAGCTCCACCGCCGGGGACTACTACAATGAGCAGTTCTTC.

V gene TRBV5-1 combines with J gene TRBJ1-1; 10 nucleotides align to TRBD1. The junction had 6 bases not matched to a gene; V was cut back by 2 bases and J by 5 bases. The CDR3 has 15 residues. CDR1 SGHRS and CDR2 YFSETQ come from the germline V gene. CDR3 loop: CASSLRDRGVTEAFF. The CDR3 DNA sequence: TGCGCCAGCAGCTTACGGGACAGGGGAGTGACTGAAGCTTTCTTT.

This chain links TRBV5-1 with TRBJ2-1; D could derive from TRBD1 or TRBD2 (5 bases each). This CDR3 is 15 amino acids long. Looked up from germline, CDR1 is SGHRS and CDR2 is YFSETQ. Trimming removed 4 bases at V and 0 bases at J, with 11 bases between. In nucleotides, the CDR3 is TGCGCCAGCAGCGTTGGGGGAGACTCCTACAATGAGCAGTTCTTC. Protein sequence: CASSVGGDSYNEQFF.